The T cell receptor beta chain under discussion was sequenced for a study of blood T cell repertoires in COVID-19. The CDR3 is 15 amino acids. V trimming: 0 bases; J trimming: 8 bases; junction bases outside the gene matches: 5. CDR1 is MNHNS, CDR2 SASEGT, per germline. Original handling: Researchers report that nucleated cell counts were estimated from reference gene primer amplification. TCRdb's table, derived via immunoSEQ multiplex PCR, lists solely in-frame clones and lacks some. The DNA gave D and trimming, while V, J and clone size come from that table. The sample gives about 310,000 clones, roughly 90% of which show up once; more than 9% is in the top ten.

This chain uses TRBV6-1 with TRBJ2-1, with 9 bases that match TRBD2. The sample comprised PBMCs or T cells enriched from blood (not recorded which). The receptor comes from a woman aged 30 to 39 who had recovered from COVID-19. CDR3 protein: CASSEAQGGRDEQFF. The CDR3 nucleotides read TGTGCCAGCAGTGAAGCCCAGGGCGGGAGGGATGAGCAGTTCTTC.